One sample yielded the 27 T cell receptor beta chains listed below, sequenced in a study of blood T cell repertoires in COVID-19 (dated by TCRdb to about 2020). Library prep was done by the immunoSEQ multiplex PCR assay. Sourced from immuneACCESS, this table was stored by TCRdb with only in-frame sequences that have V and J called. A share of the clones is absent; for the studies checked, an unresolved V gene accounts for under half, and the remainder has no known explanation. The sample table contains roughly 100,000 clones; only one count was recorded for around four fifths of them. The ten largest clones capture approximately 19% of the sample. The sample was peripheral blood. Every receptor here comes from a woman in her seventies with acute or convalescent COVID-19.

This chain joins TRBV14 and TRBJ2-5; the D gene is possibly TRBD2 (6 bases). The CDR3 has 13 amino acids. Trimming took off 6 bases at V and 3 bases at J, with 11 bases between the two ends. Germline V gene sequence: CDR1 SGHDN, CDR2 FVKESK. CDR3 nucleotides: TGTGCCAGCAGTCGGGACTTTAAAGAGACCCAGTACTTC. This sequence encodes CASSRDFKETQYF.

The chain links TRBV7-2 to TRBJ1-5; D is uncertain. The CDR3 covers 12 residues. Trimming removed 5 bases from V and 11 bases from J, with 13 bases in between. Germline V lookup: CDR1 SGHTA, CDR2 FQGNSA. CDR3 nucleotides: TGTGCCAGCAGCCGGGGAGGGCAAACCCAGCATTTT. Its protein is CASSRGGQTQHF.

About this clone: The junction and the germline gene differ at one end; a read error may be behind it. This rearrangement joins TRBV25-1 to TRBJ2-6; possibly TRBD1 for D (6 bases). In germline, CDR1 is MGHDK, CDR2 SYGVNS. The CDR3 length is 15 residues. Here the CDR3 DNA reads TGTGCCAGCAGTGGGAGTTTAGGCCGGGCAGGGGAATTTTCTTTC. The encoded protein is CASSGSLGRAGEFSF. Together with reference TRBV25-1 and TRBJ2-6, the CDR3 gives the full variable domain: EADIYQTPRYLVIGTGKKITLECSQTMGHDKMYWYQQDPGMELHLIHYSYGVNSTEKGDLSSESTVSRIRTEHFPLTLESARPSHTSQYLCASSGSLGRAGEFSFGAGSRLTVL.

This rearrangement joins TRBV10-2 to TRBJ1-5, with D possibly matching TRBD1 (6 bases). V shed 2 bases and J shed 7 bases, with 21 bases lying between them. In germline, CDR1 is WSHSY, CDR2 SAAADI. The CDR3 has 17 residues. The CDR3 spells CASSEGGPGGLGQPQHF. The CDR3, as DNA: TGCGCCAGCAGTGAGGGGGGGCCCGGGGGGCTAGGCCAGCCCCAGCATTTT.

This clone has just a few counts. V gene TRBV27 combines with J gene TRBJ1-2, with 7 bases matching TRBD1. CDR1 and CDR2 (germline): MNHEY, SMNVEV (reference sequence). J lost 1 base, V lost 4 bases, and 6 bases had no gene match. This CDR3 has 15 residues. The CDR3 sequence: CASSSRQGLNYGYTF. CDR3 DNA sequence: TGTGCCAGCAGTTCGAGACAGGGCCTTAACTATGGCTACACCTTC.

The V and J genes are TRBV6-5 and TRBJ2-7; the match to TRBD2 covers 7 bases. The CDR3 runs to 15 residues. The J segment lost 0 bases and the V segment lost 2 bases, leaving 4 bases of the junction unmatched. Germline assignment: CDR1 MNHEY and CDR2 SVGAGI. CDR3: CASSYGTGGSYEQYF. CDR3 DNA: TGTGCCAGCAGTTACGGCACGGGGGGCTCCTACGAGCAGTACTTC.

The chain is built from TRBV9 and TRBJ2-2; TRBD2 is a possible D gene (6 bases). Trimming pared 0 bases from V and 4 bases from J, leaving 13 bases between. This CDR3 has 16 residues. Germline assignment: CDR1 SGDLS and CDR2 YYNGEE. The CDR3 coding sequence is TGTGCCAGCAGCGTAGTCCCTAGCGAGATCACCGGGGAGCTGTTTTTT. This encodes CASSVVPSEITGELFF.

The V and J genes are TRBV18 and TRBJ1-6; 7 bases agree with TRBD1. V was clipped by 3 bases and J by 11 bases; unmatched bases: 10. This CDR3 spans 15 amino acids. Germline V lookup: CDR1 KGHSH, CDR2 LQKENI. The CDR3 loop reads CASSPVGTVGAPLHF. Written as DNA, the CDR3 is TGTGCCAGCTCACCGGTTGGGACAGTCGGGGCACCCCTCCACTTT.

The chain uses TRBV2 and TRBJ1-6; TRBD1 matches 7 bases. CDR1 is SNHLY, CDR2 FYNNEI, per germline. J was trimmed by 1 base and V by 5 bases; bases with no gene match: 5. This CDR3 is built from 16 residues. This CDR3 reads CASSPGGSSYNSPLHF. In DNA form, the CDR3 reads TGTGCCAGCAGTCCAGGGGGAAGTTCCTATAATTCACCCCTCCACTTT.

The chain uses TRBV11-2 and TRBJ1-5; 9 bases match TRBD1. Germline V lookup: CDR1 SGHAT, CDR2 FQNNGV. The CDR3 has 15 residues. The V and J ends lost 5 bases and 3 bases, in that order; junction bases with no gene match: 5. CDR3 bases: TGTGCCAGCAGCCAACAGGGGGCTAACAATCAGCCCCAGCATTTT. This codes for CASSQQGANNQPQHF.

The chain recombines TRBV4-1 with TRBJ2-7, with 8 nucleotides matching TRBD2. Germline V gene lookup returns CDR1 MGHRA and CDR2 YSYEKL. The V segment lost 0 bases and the J segment 5 bases; nucleotides outside the gene matches: 12. This CDR3 is 17 amino acids long. The CDR3 sequence: CASSQERQRGNKHEQYF. In DNA, the CDR3 is TGCGCCAGCAGCCAAGAGAGGCAGCGGGGGAATAAACACGAGCAGTACTTC.

This chain links TRBV5-1 with TRBJ1-1; D unclear. V lost 0 bases to trimming and J lost 7 bases, with 16 bases between them. This CDR3 spans 15 amino acids. CDR1 SGHRS and CDR2 YFSETQ come from the germline V gene. CDR3 in amino acids: CASSLEALPGIEAFF. DNA for the CDR3: TGCGCCAGCAGCTTGGAGGCTCTTCCAGGAATTGAAGCTTTCTTT.

This chain connects TRBV2 to TRBJ2-3; a weak D match, TRBD2 (5 bases). The V end lost 10 bases, the J end lost 2 bases, and 28 bases lay between the germline ends. Per germline, CDR1 SNHLY and CDR2 FYNNEI. The CDR3 has 18 residues. Written as DNA, the CDR3 is TGTGCCATCCACGGAAACGGTGGACTGCAAGCACTCACAGATACGCAGTATTTT. It is translated as CAIHGNGGLQALTDTQYF.

The chain joins TRBV10-3 to TRBJ1-2; 8 nucleotides align to TRBD1. After removal of 8 bases from V and 5 bases from J, the junction contained 16 bases not matched to a gene. Germline loops: CDR1 ENHRY, CDR2 SYGVKD. The CDR3 loop spans 16 amino acids. CDR3 residues: CAISQQGVGSPYGYTF. The DNA for the CDR3 is TGTGCCATCTCTCAACAGGGGGTTGGGAGCCCATATGGCTACACCTTC.

This chain joins TRBV19 and TRBJ1-4; D perhaps matches TRBD1 (5 bases). Trimming removed 10 bases from V and 5 bases from J, with 8 bases in between. This CDR3 comprises 11 residues. The V gene's germline CDR1 is LNHDA and CDR2 SQIVND (reference sequence). CDR3 in DNA: TGTGCCACTACAGGCAATGAAAAACTGTTTTTT. This encodes CATTGNEKLFF. Using reference TRBV19 and TRBJ1-4 for the parts outside the CDR3, the full variable domain is DGGITQSPKYLFRKEGQNVTLSCEQNLNHDAMYWYRQDPGQGLRLIYYSQIVNDFQKGDIAEGYSVSREKKESFPLTVTSAQKNPTAFYLCATTGNEKLFFGSGTQLSVL.

This chain connects TRBV30 to TRBJ2-7; 7 positions match TRBD1. CDR3 length: 13 residues. V trimming: 2 bases; J trimming: 6 bases; junction bases outside the gene matches: 7. CDR1 is GTSNPN and CDR2 is SVGIG in the germline V gene (reference sequence). The CDR3 protein is CAWSRNRGGEQYF. As DNA, the CDR3 is TGTGCCTGGAGTAGGAACAGGGGCGGCGAGCAGTACTTC.

The V call is TRBV6-5, the J call TRBJ1-2; D perhaps matches TRBD1 (6 bases). Trimming took off 2 bases at V and 3 bases at J, with 10 bases between the two ends. Per the germline V gene, CDR1 is MNHEY and CDR2 is SVGAGI. The CDR3 loop spans 14 amino acids. This CDR3 is CASSYGSGDYGYTF. CDR3 bases: TGTGCCAGCAGTTACGGGTCAGGGGACTATGGCTACACCTTC.

The DNA for the CDR3 is TGTGCCAGCAGCCAGGGGGACTCTGGGGCCAACGTCCTGACTTTC. Its protein is CASSQGDSGANVLTF. V usage is TRBV5-8 and J usage is TRBJ2-6; TRBD1 aligns across 7 bases. Per the germline V gene, CDR1 is SGHTS and CDR2 is YDEGEE. V dropped 4 bases and J dropped 0; count of bases not matched to a gene: 1. CDR3 length: 15 residues. The full variable domain, with the rest looked up from reference TRBV5-8 and TRBJ2-6, is EAGVTQSPTHLIKTRGQQATLRCSPISGHTSVYWYQQALGLGLQFLLWYDEGEERNRGNFPPRFSGRQFPNYSSELNVNALELEDSALYLCASSQGDSGANVLTFGAGSRLTVL.

The J gene is TRBJ2-5, the V gene TRBV11-2; TRBD1 agrees at 7 bases. The CDR3 covers 14 residues. Germline V CDR1 and CDR2: SGHAT, FQNNGV. V dropped 5 bases and J dropped 4; count of bases not matched to a gene: 7. The CDR3 here is CASSRRTGPETQYF. The DNA of the CDR3 is TGTGCCAGCAGCCGGCGGACAGGCCCAGAGACCCAGTACTTC.

The V and J genes are TRBV7-2 and TRBJ1-4; D uncertain. V dropped 3 bases and J dropped 4 bases, with 12 bases sitting between them. The germline CDR1 and CDR2 sequences are SGHTA and FQGNSA. The CDR3 is made up of 15 amino acids. CDR3 residues: CASSFRQFGNEKLFF. The CDR3 DNA follows: TGTGCCAGCAGCTTCAGGCAGTTTGGTAATGAAAAACTGTTTTTT.

The rearrangement uses TRBV27 and TRBJ2-3; 10 bases line up with TRBD2. Germline V gene data show CDR1 as MNHEY and CDR2 as SMNVEV (reference sequence). The CDR3 is made up of 18 amino acids. With V trimmed by 7 bases and J by 6 bases, 19 bases remained unmatched. DNA of the CDR3: TGTGCCAGCACGGGGTTGTCTAGCGGGGGCCAACCCCCGGATACGCAGTATTTT. Translated: CASTGLSSGGQPPDTQYF.

The chain employs TRBV6-2 or TRBV6-3 and TRBJ2-6; 9 bases agree with TRBD1. The V gene's germline CDR1 is MNHEY and CDR2 SVGEGT. There are 19 residues in the CDR3. V trimming: 2 bases; J trimming: 0 bases; junction bases outside the gene matches: 8. The CDR3 sequence is CASSYETGTGTSGANVLTF. The CDR3 bases are TGTGCCAGCAGTTACGAGACCGGGACAGGGACCTCTGGGGCCAACGTCCTGACTTTC.

The V and J genes are TRBV30 and TRBJ1-5; D is unresolved. Germline CDR1 reads GTSNPN; CDR2 reads SVGIG (reference sequence). The CDR3 contains 13 residues. The V and J ends lost 1 base and 5 bases respectively, with 9 bases between them. In DNA form, the CDR3 reads TGTGCCTGGAGTGGTTTAAGAGATCAGCCCCAGCATTTT. Amino acid sequence: CAWSGLRDQPQHF. Supplemented by reference TRBV30 and TRBJ1-5, the full variable domain reads SQTIHQWPATLVQPVGSPLSLECTVEGTSNPNLYWYRQAAGRGLQLLFYSVGIGQISSEVPQNLSASRPQDRQFILSSKKLLLSDSGFYLCAWSGLRDQPQHFGDGTRLSIL.

The V and J genes are TRBV7-9 and TRBJ1-4; the match to TRBD1 covers 10 bases. V trimming: 5 bases; J trimming: 11 bases; junction bases outside the gene matches: 11. The CDR3 extends over 15 amino acids. Germline-derived CDR1 and CDR2 are SEHNR and FQNEAQ (reference sequence). Here the CDR3 reads CASSPLGQGQEKLFF. Here the CDR3 DNA reads TGTGCCAGCAGCCCCCTGGGACAGGGGCAGGAGAAACTGTTTTTT.

The chain has TRBV11-2 and TRBJ2-2, with D unclear. Germline CDR1 reads SGHAT; CDR2 reads FQNNGV. The V end was cut by 4 bases, the J end by 5 bases, with 11 bases between. The CDR3 consists of 14 residues. CDR3: CASSSTPLTGELFF. The DNA of the CDR3 is TGTGCCAGCAGCTCAACCCCACTTACCGGGGAGCTGTTTTTT.

The V and J genes are TRBV4-3 and TRBJ1-3; no reliable D call. Trimming left V 2 bases short and J 4 bases short, with 18 bases between. CDR3 length: 17 amino acids. CDR1 is LGHNA and CDR2 is YSLEER in the germline V gene. The CDR3 sequence: CASSQLHKAGGGNTIYF. The DNA of the CDR3 is TGCGCCAGCAGCCAACTTCACAAGGCAGGAGGAGGAAACACCATATATTTT.

The chain is built from TRBV13 and TRBJ1-1; 7 positions agree with TRBD1. The germline V gene encodes CDR1 PRHDT and CDR2 FYEKMQ (reference sequence). Unmatched junction bases numbered 11, after V lost 5 bases and J lost 5 bases. The CDR3 spans 15 residues. CDR3 protein: CASSHNDRVKTEAFF. CDR3 DNA: TGTGCCAGCAGCCATAATGACAGGGTAAAGACTGAAGCTTTCTTT.